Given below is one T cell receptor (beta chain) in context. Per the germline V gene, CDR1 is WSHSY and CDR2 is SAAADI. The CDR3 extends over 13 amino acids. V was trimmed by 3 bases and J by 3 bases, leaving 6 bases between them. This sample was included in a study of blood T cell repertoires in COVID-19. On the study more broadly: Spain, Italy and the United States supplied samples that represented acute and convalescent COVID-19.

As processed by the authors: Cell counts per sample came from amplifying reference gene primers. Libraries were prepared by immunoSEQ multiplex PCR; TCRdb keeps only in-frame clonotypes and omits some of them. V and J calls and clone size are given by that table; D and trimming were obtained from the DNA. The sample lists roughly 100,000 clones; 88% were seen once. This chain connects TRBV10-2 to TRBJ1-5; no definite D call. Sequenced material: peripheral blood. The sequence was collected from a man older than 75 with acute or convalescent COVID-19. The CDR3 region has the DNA TGCGCCAGCAGTGAACAGTCCAATCAGCCCCAGCATTTT. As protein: CASSEQSNQPQHF.